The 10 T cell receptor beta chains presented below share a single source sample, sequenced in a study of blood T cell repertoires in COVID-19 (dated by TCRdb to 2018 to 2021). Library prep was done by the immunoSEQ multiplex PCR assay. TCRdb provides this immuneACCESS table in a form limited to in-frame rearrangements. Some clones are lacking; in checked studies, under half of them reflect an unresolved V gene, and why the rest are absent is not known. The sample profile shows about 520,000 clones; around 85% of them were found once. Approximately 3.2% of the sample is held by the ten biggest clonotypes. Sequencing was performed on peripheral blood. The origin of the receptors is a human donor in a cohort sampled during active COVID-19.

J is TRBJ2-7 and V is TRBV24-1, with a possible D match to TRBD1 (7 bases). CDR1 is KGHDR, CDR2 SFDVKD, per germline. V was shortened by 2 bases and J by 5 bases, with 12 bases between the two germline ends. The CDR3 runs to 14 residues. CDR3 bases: TGTGCCACCAGTGATTCTGGCAGGGGGGACGAGCAGTACTTC. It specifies CATSDSGRGDEQYF.

The CDR3 coding sequence is TGTGCCTGGAGTGTACGGGGGGAATATCAGCCCCAGCATTTT. This gives the protein CAWSVRGEYQPQHF. V and J are TRBV30 and TRBJ1-5; D possibly corresponds to TRBD1 (5 bases). V was trimmed by 0 bases and J by 5 bases, leaving 11 bases between them. The CDR3 has 14 amino acids. The germline V gene encodes CDR1 GTSNPN and CDR2 SVGIG (reference sequence). The full variable domain, completed using reference TRBV30 and TRBJ1-5, is SQTIHQWPATLVQPVGSPLSLECTVEGTSNPNLYWYRQAAGRGLQLLFYSVGIGQISSEVPQNLSASRPQDRQFILSSKKLLLSDSGFYLCAWSVRGEYQPQHFGDGTRLSIL.

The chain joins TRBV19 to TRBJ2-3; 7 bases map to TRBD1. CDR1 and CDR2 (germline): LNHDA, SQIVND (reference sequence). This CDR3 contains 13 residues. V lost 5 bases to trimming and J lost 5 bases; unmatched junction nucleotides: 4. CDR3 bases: TGTGCCAGTAGTGCCCGACAGGGAGATACGCAGTATTTT. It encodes CASSARQGDTQYF.

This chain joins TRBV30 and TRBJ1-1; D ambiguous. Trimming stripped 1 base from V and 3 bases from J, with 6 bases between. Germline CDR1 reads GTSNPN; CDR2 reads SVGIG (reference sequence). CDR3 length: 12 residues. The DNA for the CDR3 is TGTGCCTGGAGTGAGCTTGACACTGAAGCTTTCTTT. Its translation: CAWSELDTEAFF.

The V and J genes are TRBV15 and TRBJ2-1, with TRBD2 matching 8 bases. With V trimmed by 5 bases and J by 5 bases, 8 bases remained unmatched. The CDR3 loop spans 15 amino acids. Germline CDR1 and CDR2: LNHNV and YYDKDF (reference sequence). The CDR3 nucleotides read TGTGCCACCAGCTCAGGACTAGCCCATAACAATGAGCAGTTCTTC. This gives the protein CATSSGLAHNNEQFF.

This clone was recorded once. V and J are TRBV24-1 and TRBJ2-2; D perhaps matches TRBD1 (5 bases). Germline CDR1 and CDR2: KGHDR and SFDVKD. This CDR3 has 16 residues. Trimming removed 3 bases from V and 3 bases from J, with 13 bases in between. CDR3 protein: CATSDSPGRDTGELFF. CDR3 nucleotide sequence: TGTGCCACCAGTGATAGCCCGGGCAGGGACACCGGGGAGCTGTTTTTT.

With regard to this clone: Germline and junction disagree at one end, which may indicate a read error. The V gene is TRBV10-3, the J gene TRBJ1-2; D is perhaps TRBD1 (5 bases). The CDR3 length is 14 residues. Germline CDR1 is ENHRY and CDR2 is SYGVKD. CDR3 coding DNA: TGTGCCATCAGTGAGCCGACAGATAACAATGGCTACACCTTC. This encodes CAISEPTDNNGYTF.

The CDR3 nucleotides are TGTGCCAGCAGTGAATGGGGGGAATATGGCTACACCTTC. This translates into CASSEWGEYGYTF. This chain joins TRBV2 and TRBJ1-2; weak D call: TRBD1 (5 bases). The germline V and J ends were trimmed by 2 bases and 5 bases, with 9 bases remaining between them. CDR3 length: 13 residues. Germline V gene lookup returns CDR1 SNHLY and CDR2 FYNNEI. Together with reference TRBV2 and TRBJ1-2, the CDR3 gives the full variable domain: EPEVTQTPSHQVTQMGQEVILRCVPISNHLYFYWYRQILGQKVEFLVSFYNNEISEKSEIFDDQFSVERPDGSNFTLKIRSTKLEDSAMYFCASSEWGEYGYTFGSGTRLTVV.

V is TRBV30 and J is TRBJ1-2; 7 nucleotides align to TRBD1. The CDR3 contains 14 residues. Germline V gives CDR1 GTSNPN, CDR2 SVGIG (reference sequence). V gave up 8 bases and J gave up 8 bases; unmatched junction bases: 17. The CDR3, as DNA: TGTGCCCTGGATCCAGCCGGGACAGCGCGCGGCTACACCTTC. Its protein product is CALDPAGTARGYTF.

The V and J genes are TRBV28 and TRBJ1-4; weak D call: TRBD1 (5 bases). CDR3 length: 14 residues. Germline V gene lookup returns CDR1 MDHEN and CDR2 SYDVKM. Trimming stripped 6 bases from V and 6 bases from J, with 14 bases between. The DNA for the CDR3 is TGTGCCAGCAGAGCGCAGGGTAACGATGAAAAACTGTTTTTT. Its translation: CASRAQGNDEKLFF.